This T cell receptor beta chain was sequenced during a study of vaccination and CD4 T cells after COVID-19. Study background: Convalescent participants consisted of six males and four females, two being Hispanic. Study-wide results and caveats: From about 20 to 38, the median of SARS-CoV-2-reactive clonotypes rose without reaching significance.

At the Johns Hopkins FTIC core, DNA taken from cultured CD4+ T cells was sequenced by way of the Oncomine TCR Beta short-read assay. MiXCR was run by TCRdb on the PCR reads, yielding one entry per CDR3 protein. The repertoire holds 8,000 or so distinct CDR3 sequences, roughly two fifths seen once, with 15% to 20% in the top ten. Details on this clonotype: The antigen is undetermined.

Stated treatment: roughly 11-day PBMC culture with coronavirus spike peptide pools or control peptides (ViraFEST assay). It was before the COVID-19 pandemic (2011-2018) that the unexposed donor's CD4+ T cells were collected. The sequenced sample was CD4+ T cells from blood, cultured in vitro. This sequence was found in a human donor in good health.

DNA for the CDR3: TGTGCCAGCAGTTACTCGACAGCTAGGGGCATCGGCTACGAGCAGTACTTC. Amino acids: CASSYSTARGIGYEQYF. The chain links TRBV6-5 to TRBJ2-7, with a possible D match to TRBD1 (5 bases). From germline, CDR1 is MNHEY and CDR2 SVGAGI. The CDR3 runs to 17 residues. V lost 0 bases and J lost 3, with 18 bases in between.